This TCR beta chain was captured by sequencing in a study of blood T cell repertoires in COVID-19. TCRdb's copy holds only in-frame clones and misses some; the assay was immunoSEQ multiplex PCR. The sample holds more than 300,000 clones, about 91% seen once. V lost 3 bases to trimming and J lost 2 bases, with 8 bases between them. This CDR3 region has 13 residues. Germline CDR1 SGHNT, CDR2 YENEEA. This clone was detected only once. The chain has TRBV11-3 and TRBJ2-7, with D maybe TRBD2 (5 bases). Specimen: peripheral blood. The sequence derives from a woman aged 30 to 39 with COVID-19, enrolled during active disease. The CDR3 spells CASSLDSAYEQYF. DNA of the CDR3: TGTGCCAGCAGCTTGGACTCAGCCTACGAGCAGTACTTC.